Listed below are T cell receptor beta chains from one sample, sequenced in a study of shared clonotypes between healthy human individuals. Assay used: immunoSEQ multiplex PCR; TCRdb lists only in-frame clones, some missing. The profile covers about 2.1 million clones, with around 95% appearing a single time and approximately 1.7% taken by the ten largest. Sequenced: naive CD8+ T cells from PBMCs. The receptors originated from a man aged 18 to 35 in good health. Some clones in this sample may be carry-over from other donors' samples. Both conserved end residues are part of each CDR3. Fields, in order: J gene, D gene, clone size, V gene, CDR3 protein, CDR3 DNA. The D gene is left open where the match is weak. Clone size appears in some rows only: once, few, many, or a class for an expanded clone.

TRBJ2-1	TRBD1	.	TRBV19	CASSSTGASYNEQFF	TGTGCCAGTAGTTCGACAGGGGCCTCCTACAATGAGCAGTTCTTC
TRBJ2-7	TRBD1	.	TRBV27	CASSSRTGYTYEQYF	TGTGCCAGCAGTTCACGGACAGGGTACACCTACGAGCAGTACTTC
TRBJ2-3	.	.	TRBV6-5	CASRPQGGTQYF	TGTGCCAGCAGGCCCCAGGGAGGTACGCAGTATTTT
TRBJ2-7	TRBD1	.	TRBV19	CASSTRQGAYEQYF	TGTGCCAGTAGTACACGACAGGGGGCCTACGAGCAGTACTTC
TRBJ2-7	.	.	TRBV28	CASNLSWGYEQYF	TGTGCCAGCAACTTATCGTGGGGCTACGAGCAGTACTTC
TRBJ2-2	.	.	TRBV19	CASSISWKGSGELFF	TGTGCCAGTAGTATTTCCTGGAAGGGGTCCGGGGAGCTGTTTTTT
TRBJ1-5	TRBD1	.	TRBV28	CASSFRQGGIQPQHF	TGTGCCAGCAGTTTTCGACAGGGTGGTATTCAGCCCCAGCATTTT
TRBJ2-7	.	.	TRBV10-3	CAISELVHEQYF	TGTGCCATCAGTGAGCTAGTCCACGAGCAGTACTTC
TRBJ1-1	.	.	TRBV28	CASSFSPGQGGSTEAFF	TGTGCCAGCAGTTTTTCCCCGGGCCAGGGAGGGAGCACTGAAGCTTTCTTT
TRBJ2-2	.	.	TRBV5-1	CASSLVGQGGTGELFF	TGCGCCAGCAGCTTGGTTGGGCAGGGAGGCACCGGGGAGCTGTTTTTT
TRBJ2-2	.	once	TRBV6-5	CASRYRTPTTGELFF	TGTGCCAGCAGGTACCGGACGCCAACAACCGGGGAGCTGTTTTTT
TRBJ1-1	TRBD1	.	TRBV10-3	CAISEMTGNENTEAFF	TGTGCCATCAGTGAGATGACAGGGAATGAGAACACTGAAGCTTTCTTT
TRBJ2-7	.	.	TRBV6-1	CASSEGGRGEQYF	TGTGCCAGCAGTGAAGGAGGGCGCGGAGAGCAGTACTTC
TRBJ2-7	.	.	TRBV7-9	CASSLLELAGDEQYF	TGTGCCAGCAGCTTATTAGAACTAGCCGGCGACGAGCAGTACTTC
TRBJ2-7	TRBD2	.	TRBV28	CASSPRLAVESNYEQYF	TGTGCCAGCAGCCCACGCCTAGCGGTGGAATCCAATTACGAGCAGTACTTC
TRBJ2-2	.	.	TRBV6-1	CASSEFLAAGELFF	TGTGCCAGCAGTGAGTTCTTGGCCGCCGGGGAGCTGTTTTTT
TRBJ2-3	TRBD1	.	TRBV6-1	CASLWTGPRDTQYF	TGTGCCAGCTTATGGACAGGGCCACGAGATACGCAGTATTTT
TRBJ2-1	TRBD1	.	TRBV11-2	CASSPYRGTDSYNEQFF	TGTGCCAGCAGCCCATACAGGGGGACGGACTCCTACAATGAGCAGTTCTTC
TRBJ1-2	.	.	TRBV5-8	CASSSVGNYGYTF	TGTGCCAGCAGCTCCGTAGGAAACTATGGCTACACCTTC
TRBJ2-3	.	.	TRBV27	CASSLLGEDTQYF	TGTGCCAGCAGTTTATTAGGGGAAGATACGCAGTATTTT
TRBJ2-7	TRBD2	.	TRBV27	CASSLERGGPYEQYF	TGTGCCAGCAGTTTAGAGCGGGGGGGTCCCTACGAGCAGTACTTC
TRBJ2-2	.	.	TRBV4-1	CASSHRTSGELFF	TGCGCCAGCAGCCACCGGACCAGCGGGGAGCTGTTTTTT
TRBJ1-1	.	.	TRBV28	CASSSLRWGVVNTEAFF	TGTGCCAGCAGTTCCCTAAGGTGGGGGGTGGTGAACACTGAAGCTTTCTTT
TRBJ1-1	.	.	TRBV4-1	CASSQEGSLEAFF	TGCGCCAGCAGCCAAGAGGGCAGTTTGGAAGCTTTCTTT
TRBJ1-1	TRBD1	.	TRBV23-1	CASSHCEGTANTEAFF	TGCGCCAGCAGTCATTGCGAGGGGACAGCCAACACTGAAGCTTTCTTT
TRBJ2-7	.	.	TRBV19	CASRAAGSYEQYF	TGTGCCAGTAGGGCGGCGGGTTCCTACGAGCAGTACTTC
TRBJ2-7	.	.	TRBV29-1	CSVEQGLGYEQYF	TGCAGCGTTGAGCAGGGTTTGGGTTACGAGCAGTACTTC
TRBJ2-7	.	.	TRBV28	CASSLMATGDEQYF	TGTGCCAGCAGTCTGATGGCCACGGGGGACGAGCAGTACTTC
TRBJ2-1	.	.	TRBV4-1	CASSQGLLVEQFF	TGCGCCAGCAGCCAAGGGCTGCTGGTTGAGCAGTTCTTC
TRBJ2-7	TRBD1	.	TRBV27	CASSFGTVYEQYF	TGTGCCAGCAGTTTTGGGACAGTCTACGAGCAGTACTTC
TRBJ1-2	TRBD1	.	TRBV10-2	CASSESEDREYGYTF	TGCGCCAGCAGTGAGTCAGAGGACAGGGAATACGGCTACACCTTC
TRBJ1-5	.	.	TRBV5-6	CASSSGGAWQPQHF	TGTGCCAGCAGCTCGGGGGGGGCTTGGCAGCCCCAGCATTTT
TRBJ2-2	TRBD1	once	TRBV5-8	CASSHHRGSSTGELFF	TGTGCCAGCAGCCACCACAGGGGGTCGAGCACCGGGGAGCTGTTTTTT
TRBJ2-1	.	.	TRBV5-1	CASSSRPYNEQFF	TGCGCCAGCAGCTCCCGTCCCTACAATGAGCAGTTCTTC
TRBJ2-3	TRBD2	.	TRBV27	CASSLSGTSGRTADTQYF	TGTGCCAGCAGTTTATCAGGGACTAGCGGGAGAACGGCAGATACGCAGTATTTT
TRBJ2-7	TRBD1	.	TRBV27	CASSMDRVGYEQYF	TGTGCCAGCAGTATGGACAGGGTAGGATACGAGCAGTACTTC
TRBJ2-1	.	.	TRBV5-8	CATVPNSYNEQFF	TGTGCCACCGTGCCAAACTCCTACAATGAGCAGTTCTTC
TRBJ2-7	.	.	TRBV20-1	CSAPRVLEQYF	TGCAGTGCTCCTCGGGTCCTCGAGCAGTACTTC
TRBJ2-2	.	.	TRBV4-1	CASSRVGGWSGGELFF	TGCGCCAGCAGCCGCGTCGGGGGTTGGTCGGGCGGGGAGCTGTTTTTT
TRBJ2-7	TRBD1	.	TRBV6-5	CASSYPGQGPYEQYF	TGTGCCAGCAGTTACCCCGGACAGGGACCCTACGAGCAGTACTTC
TRBJ2-4	TRBD1	.	TRBV27	CASSDLTGVKNIQYF	TGTGCCAGCAGTGACTTGACAGGGGTCAAAAACATTCAGTACTTC
TRBJ1-2	TRBD1	.	TRBV27	CASSPSTGVRRYGYTF	TGTGCCAGCAGTCCTAGTACAGGGGTTCGGAGGTATGGCTACACCTTC
TRBJ1-1	.	.	TRBV6-1	CASREDTEAFF	TGTGCCAGCAGGGAAGACACTGAAGCTTTCTTT
TRBJ2-5	TRBD2	.	TRBV11-2	CASSLILGGGETQYF	TGTGCCAGCAGCCTCATTCTCGGGGGAGGGGAGACCCAGTACTTC
TRBJ1-1	TRBD1	once	TRBV6-6	CASNPGQRIIGAFF	TGTGCCAGCAACCCGGGACAGCGAATAATTGGCGCTTTCTTT
TRBJ2-7	TRBD1	.	TRBV11-3	CASSLSKTGTYEQYF	TGTGCCAGCAGCTTATCCAAGACAGGGACCTACGAGCAGTACTTC
TRBJ1-2	.	.	TRBV25-1	CASSDLYSGVYGYTF	TGTGCCAGCAGTGATTTATATTCCGGGGTCTATGGCTACACCTTC
TRBJ2-2	.	few	TRBV6-5	CASMENTGELFF	TGTGCCAGCATGGAGAACACCGGGGAGCTGTTTTTT
TRBJ2-5	TRBD2	.	TRBV7-9	CASSSDLGRAFQETQYF	TGTGCCAGCAGCTCCGACCTCGGGAGGGCCTTCCAAGAGACCCAGTACTTC
TRBJ2-7	TRBD2	once	TRBV29-1	CSVEGHFGGGYEQYF	TGCAGCGTTGAAGGGCACTTTGGGGGGGGCTACGAGCAGTACTTC
TRBJ1-2	TRBD1	.	TRBV7-2	CASSWGQGPLYTF	TGTGCCAGCAGCTGGGGACAGGGACCTTTATACACCTTC
TRBJ2-7	TRBD1	.	TRBV25-1	CASSGLAGQGNYEQYF	TGTGCCAGCAGTGGGTTGGCGGGACAGGGGAACTACGAGCAGTACTTC